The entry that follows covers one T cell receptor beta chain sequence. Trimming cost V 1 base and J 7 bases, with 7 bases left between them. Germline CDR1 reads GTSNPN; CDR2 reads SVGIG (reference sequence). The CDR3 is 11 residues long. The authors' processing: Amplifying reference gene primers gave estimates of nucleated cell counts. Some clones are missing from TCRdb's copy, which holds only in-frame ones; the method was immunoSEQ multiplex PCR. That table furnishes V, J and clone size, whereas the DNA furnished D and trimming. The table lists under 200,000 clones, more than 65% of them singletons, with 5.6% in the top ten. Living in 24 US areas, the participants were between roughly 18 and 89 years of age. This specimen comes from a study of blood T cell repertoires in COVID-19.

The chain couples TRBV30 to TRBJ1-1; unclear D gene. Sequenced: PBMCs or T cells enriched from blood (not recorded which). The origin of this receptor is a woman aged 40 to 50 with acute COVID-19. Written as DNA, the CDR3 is TGTGCCTGGAGTGGCGGCAATGAAGCTTTCTTT. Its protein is CAWSGGNEAFF.